This TCR beta chain stems from a study of blood T cell repertoires in COVID-19. Overall study context: PBMCs, B-cell-depleted T cells, or T cells provided the cDNA or gDNA that made up the material.

Germline loops: CDR1 KGHDR, CDR2 SFDVKD. The CDR3 length is 13 residues. V gave up 6 bases and J gave up 9 bases; unmatched junction bases: 7. Method: immunoSEQ multiplex PCR; TCRdb's copy keeps in-frame clones and lacks some. The sample contains 100,000 to 150,000 clones, roughly 84% of which appear only once. Sequencing was carried out using peripheral blood. The clonotype was recovered from a man in his sixties with acute or convalescent COVID-19. The rearrangement links TRBV24-1 to TRBJ1-1; 9 bases agree with TRBD1. In DNA form, the CDR3 reads TGTGCCACCAGTTCCGGGACAGGGTTGAAAGCTTTCTTT. Translated: CATSSGTGLKAFF.